Included here is one T cell receptor beta chain sequence, with context. The source of the sample is a study of OX40 agonist ivuxolimab in advanced cancers. This CDR3 contains 15 residues. V trimming: 6 bases; J trimming: 5 bases; junction bases outside the gene matches: 7. Per germline, CDR1 MDHEN and CDR2 SYDVKM. Some clones are missing from TCRdb's copy, which holds only in-frame ones; the method was immunoSEQ multiplex PCR. The table has some 59,000 clones, 70% to 90% seen once; the top ten hold approximately 5%. The receptor was derived from an adult with an advanced solid tumor such as melanoma, head and neck, liver or kidney cancer. The chain has TRBV28 and TRBJ1-5, with 10 positions matching TRBD1. Sequencing used CD4+ or CD8+ T cells sorted from blood, obtained in a trial of the OX40 agonist ivuxolimab. The CDR3, as DNA: TGTGCCAGCAGACTGGGACAGGGGATTTATCAGCCCCAGCATTTT. It is translated as CASRLGQGIYQPQHF.